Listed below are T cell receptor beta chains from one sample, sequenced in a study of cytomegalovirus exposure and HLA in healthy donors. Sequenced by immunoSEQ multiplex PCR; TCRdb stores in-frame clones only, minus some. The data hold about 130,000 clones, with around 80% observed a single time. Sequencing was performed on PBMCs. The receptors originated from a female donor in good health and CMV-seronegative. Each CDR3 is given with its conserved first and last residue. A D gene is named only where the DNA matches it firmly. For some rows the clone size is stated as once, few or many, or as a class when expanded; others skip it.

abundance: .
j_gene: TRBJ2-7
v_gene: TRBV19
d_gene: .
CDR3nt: TGTGCCAGTAGTATAGATCGCCTAGAATCAAGCGAGCAGTACTTC
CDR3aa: CASSIDRLESSEQYF

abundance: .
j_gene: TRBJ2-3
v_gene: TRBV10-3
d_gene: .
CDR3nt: TGTGCCATCAGTGAGTCGAGGAGTACAGGGGATACGCAGTATTTT
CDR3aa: CAISESRSTGDTQYF

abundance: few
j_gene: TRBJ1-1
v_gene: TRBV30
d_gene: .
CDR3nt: TGTGCCTGGAGTGTATCGGTGAACACTGAAGCTTTCTTT
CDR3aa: CAWSVSVNTEAFF

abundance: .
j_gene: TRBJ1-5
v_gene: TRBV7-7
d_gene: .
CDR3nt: TGTGCTAGCAGCTTACGAGCGGGGATTGGCAATCAGCCCCAGCATTTT
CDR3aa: CASSLRAGIGNQPQHF

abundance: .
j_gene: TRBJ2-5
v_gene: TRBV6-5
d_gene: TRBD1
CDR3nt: TGTGCCAGCAGCCGGGGACAGGGACAGACCCAGTACTTC
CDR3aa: CASSRGQGQTQYF

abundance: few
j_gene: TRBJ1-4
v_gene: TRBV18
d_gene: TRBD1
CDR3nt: TGTGCCAGCTCACCAACCCCGGGACAGCATAATGAAAGACTGTTTTTT
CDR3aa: CASSPTPGQHNERLFF

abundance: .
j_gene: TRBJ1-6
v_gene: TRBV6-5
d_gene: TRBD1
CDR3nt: TGTGCCAGCAGTTACGGGACAGGGGGTAATTCACCCCTCCACTTT
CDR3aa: CASSYGTGGNSPLHF

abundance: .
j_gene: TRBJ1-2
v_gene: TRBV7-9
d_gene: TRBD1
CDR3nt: TGTGCCAGCAGCTTGAAGACAGGGTATGGCTACACCTTC
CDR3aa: CASSLKTGYGYTF

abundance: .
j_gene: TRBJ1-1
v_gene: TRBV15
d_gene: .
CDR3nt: TGTGCCACCAGCAGAGACAAAGCATTTGAAGCTTTCTTT
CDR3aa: CATSRDKAFEAFF

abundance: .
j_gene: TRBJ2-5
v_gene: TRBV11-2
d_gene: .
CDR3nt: TGTGCCAGCAGCTTAGAACGGGACATCCAAGAGACCCAGTACTTC
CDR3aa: CASSLERDIQETQYF

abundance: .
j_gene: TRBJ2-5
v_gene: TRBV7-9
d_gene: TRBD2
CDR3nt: TGTGCCAGCAGCTCCGGGGAGGGAGAGACCCAGTACTTC
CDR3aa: CASSSGEGETQYF

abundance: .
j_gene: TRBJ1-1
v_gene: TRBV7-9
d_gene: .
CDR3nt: TGTGCCAGCAGCTTCTGGGGAGGGTTGGGAACTGAAGCTTTCTTT
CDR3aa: CASSFWGGLGTEAFF

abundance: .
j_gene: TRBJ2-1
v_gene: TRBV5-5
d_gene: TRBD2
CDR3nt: TGTGCCAGCAGCTTGGGCTACAAAACGACTAGCGGGAGTTATAATGAGCAGTTCTTC
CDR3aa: CASSLGYKTTSGSYNEQFF

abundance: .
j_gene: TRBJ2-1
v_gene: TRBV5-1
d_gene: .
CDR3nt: TGCGCCAGCAGCTTGGGGGGTAGCGCTAGTGAGCAGTTCTTC
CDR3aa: CASSLGGSASEQFF

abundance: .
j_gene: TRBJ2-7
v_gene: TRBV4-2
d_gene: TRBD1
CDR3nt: TGTGCCAGCAGCCTCCAGGGACAGGGGGGGGAGCAGTACTTC
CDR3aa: CASSLQGQGGEQYF

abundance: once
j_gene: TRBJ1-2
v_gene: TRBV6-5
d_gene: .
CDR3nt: TGTGCCAGCAGTTACTCGGGGTCCGGGATCCGCTACACCTTC
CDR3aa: CASSYSGSGIRYTF

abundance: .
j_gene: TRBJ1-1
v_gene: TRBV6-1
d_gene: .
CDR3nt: TGTGCCAGCAAGGTGCAGGGGAGTGTCGCTGAAGCTTTCTTT
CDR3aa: CASKVQGSVAEAFF

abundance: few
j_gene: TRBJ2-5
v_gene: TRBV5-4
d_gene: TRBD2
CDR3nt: TGTGCCAGCAGCCGGCAGGGCGGGGGGAGCCAAGAGACCCAGTACTTC
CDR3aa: CASSRQGGGSQETQYF

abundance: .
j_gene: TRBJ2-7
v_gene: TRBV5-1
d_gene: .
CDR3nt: TGCGCCAGCAGCTCCGGCCCGGGGTCCTACGAGCAGTACTTC
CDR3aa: CASSSGPGSYEQYF

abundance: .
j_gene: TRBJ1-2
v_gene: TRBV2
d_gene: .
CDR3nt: TGTGCCAGCAGTGGGGGGGTGGCTAACTATGGCTACACCTTC
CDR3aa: CASSGGVANYGYTF

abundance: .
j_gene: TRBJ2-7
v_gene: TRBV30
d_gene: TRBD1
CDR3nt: TGTGCCTGGAGTACCACGGGACAGGCCTCCTACGAGCAGTACTTC
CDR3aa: CAWSTTGQASYEQYF

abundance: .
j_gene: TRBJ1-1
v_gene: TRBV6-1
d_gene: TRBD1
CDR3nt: TGTGCCAGCAAGGGACAGGTGGTCACTGAAGCTTTCTTT
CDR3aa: CASKGQVVTEAFF

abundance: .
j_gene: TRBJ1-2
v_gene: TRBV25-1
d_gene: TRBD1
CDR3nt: TGTGCCAGCAGTGACGTCAGGGGGGACTATGGCTACACCTTC
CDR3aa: CASSDVRGDYGYTF

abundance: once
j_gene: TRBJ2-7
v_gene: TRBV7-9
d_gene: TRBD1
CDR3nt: TGTGCCAGCAGACAGGGGAGCTCCTACGAGCAGTACTTC
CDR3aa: CASRQGSSYEQYF

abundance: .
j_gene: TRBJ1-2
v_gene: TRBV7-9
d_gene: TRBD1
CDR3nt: TGTGCCAGCAGCTTCGACAGGGGGCGGGGCTACACCTTC
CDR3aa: CASSFDRGRGYTF

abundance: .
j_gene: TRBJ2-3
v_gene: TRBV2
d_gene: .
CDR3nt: TGTGCCAGCAGGGGCCGTTTGGATACGCAGTATTTT
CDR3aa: CASRGRLDTQYF

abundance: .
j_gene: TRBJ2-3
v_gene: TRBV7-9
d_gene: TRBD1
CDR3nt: TGTGCCAGCAGCATAACAGGGGAGGATACGCAGTATTTT
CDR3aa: CASSITGEDTQYF